These 8 T cell receptor beta chains were all obtained from the same sample, sequenced in a study of type 1 and type 2 diabetes patients. Genomic DNA was the PCR template. Amplification of the beta chain CDR3 used 30 forward and 13 reverse multiplex primers. One entry per CDR3 protein, called by TCRdb with MiXCR from the multiplex PCR reads. The sample has more than 250,000 distinct CDR3 sequences; approximately 50% are singletons. What was sequenced was peripheral blood mononuclear cells (PBMCs). These receptors were obtained from a man younger than 30 with type 2 diabetes.

A few counts support this clonotype. J is TRBJ2-3 and V is TRBV2; D is possibly TRBD2 (6 bases). V was cut by 5 bases and J by 2 bases, with 17 bases left in between. Per germline, CDR1 SNHLY and CDR2 FYNNEI. CDR3 length: 16 amino acids. The CDR3: CASSPYSGGTTDTQYF. The CDR3 bases are TGTGCCAGCAGTCCTTATAGCGGAGGGACCACAGATACGCAGTATTTT. Full variable domain (remainder filled in from reference TRBV2 and TRBJ2-3): EPEVTQTPSHQVTQMGQEVILRCVPISNHLYFYWYRQILGQKVEFLVSFYNNEISEKSEIFDDQFSVERPDGSNFTLKIRSTKLEDSAMYFCASSPYSGGTTDTQYFGPGTRLTVL.

This chain connects TRBV14 to TRBJ2-5; 7 bases agree with TRBD2. The junction had 0 bases not matched to a gene; V was cut back by 1 base and J by 4 bases. The CDR3 is made up of 13 amino acids. CDR1 is SGHDN and CDR2 is FVKESK in the germline V gene. The CDR3 nucleotides read TGTGCCAGCAGCCAAGGGGAGGGAGAGACCCAGTACTTC. Protein sequence: CASSQGEGETQYF.

The chain joins TRBV7-3 to TRBJ1-1; no reliable D call. This CDR3 contains 11 residues. Per the germline V gene, CDR1 is SGHTA and CDR2 is FQGTGA. V lost 7 bases to trimming and J lost 3 bases, with 6 bases between them. CDR3 residues: CASTKYTEAFF. For the CDR3, the DNA is TGTGCCAGCACCAAATACACTGAAGCTTTCTTT. Variable domain in full (rest from reference TRBV7-3 and TRBJ1-1): GAGVSQTPSNKVTEKGKYVELRCDPISGHTALYWYRQSLGQGPEFLIYFQGTGAADDSGLPNDRFFAVRPEGSVSTLKIQRTERGDSAVYLCASTKYTEAFFGQGTRLTVV.

This rearrangement joins TRBV2 to TRBJ2-5; a possible D gene is TRBD2 (5 bases). The CDR3 contains 11 residues. Deletions cut 6 bases from V and 4 bases from J, with 6 bases between. Germline lookup yields CDR1 SNHLY and CDR2 FYNNEI. The DNA of the CDR3 is TGTGCCAGCAGGGAGGTAGAGACCCAGTACTTC. This sequence encodes CASREVETQYF.

This sequence joins TRBV6-5 and TRBJ2-3, with D possibly TRBD1 on 5 matching bases. The CDR3 is 12 residues long. V lost 7 bases to trimming and J lost 4 bases, with 9 bases between them. The germline CDR1 and CDR2 sequences are MNHEY and SVGAGI. DNA of the CDR3: TGTGCCAGCACAGGGTTAGCAGATACGCAGTATTTT. Translated: CASTGLADTQYF.

The V gene is TRBV7-3, the J gene TRBJ1-3; D gene ambiguous. Per germline, CDR1 SGHTA and CDR2 FQGTGA. V lost 5 bases to trimming and J lost 11 bases, with 25 bases between them. CDR3 length equals 16 residues. The CDR3 DNA follows: TGTGCCAGCAGCGTACCTGACTCCGGTTTGCGTTGGGCCATATATTTT. It translates to CASSVPDSGLRWAIYF.

The gene calls are TRBV7-2 and TRBJ2-3; 11 bases are shared with TRBD2. The V and J ends lost 2 bases and 3 bases, in that order; junction bases with no gene match: 4. The CDR3 extends over 16 amino acids. Germline-derived CDR1 and CDR2 are SGHTA and FQGNSA. CDR3 loop: CASSLLAGGITDTQYF. In DNA, the CDR3 is TGTGCCAGCAGCTTACTAGCGGGGGGTATAACAGATACGCAGTATTTT.

V and J are TRBV5-1 and TRBJ1-1, with D possibly TRBD1 on 5 matching bases. Germline values: CDR1 SGHRS, CDR2 YFSETQ. The V gene lost 4 bases and the J gene lost 1 base, with 17 bases spanning the gap. The CDR3 is 16 residues long. DNA for the CDR3: TGCGCCAGCAGCCTGGCCACGATAGGGGCGAACACTGAAGCTTTCTTT. Protein sequence: CASSLATIGANTEAFF.